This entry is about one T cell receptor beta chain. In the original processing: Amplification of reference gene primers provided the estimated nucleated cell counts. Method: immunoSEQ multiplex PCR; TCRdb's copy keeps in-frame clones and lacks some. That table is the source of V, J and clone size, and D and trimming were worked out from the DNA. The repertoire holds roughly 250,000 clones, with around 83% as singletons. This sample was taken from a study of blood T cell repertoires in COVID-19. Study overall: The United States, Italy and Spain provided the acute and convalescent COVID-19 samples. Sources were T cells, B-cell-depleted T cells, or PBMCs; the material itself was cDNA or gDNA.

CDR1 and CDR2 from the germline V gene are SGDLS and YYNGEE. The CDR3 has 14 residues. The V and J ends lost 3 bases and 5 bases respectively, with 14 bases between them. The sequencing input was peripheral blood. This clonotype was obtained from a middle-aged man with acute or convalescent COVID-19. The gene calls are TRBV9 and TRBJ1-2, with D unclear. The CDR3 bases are TGTGCCAGCAGCGCACAGATGCTTGGGTATGGCTACACCTTC. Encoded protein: CASSAQMLGYGYTF.